This TCR beta chain was sequenced during a study of T cell responses to AZD1222 COVID-19 vaccine. General study points: When two AZD1222 doses had been given, Spike-specific TCR breadth and depth rose.

This CDR3 spans 14 amino acids. Per the germline V gene, CDR1 is SGHKS and CDR2 is YYEKEE (reference sequence). Trimming shortened V by 4 bases and J by 5 bases, and 13 bases separated the two germline ends. To note about this clone: Its antigen is currently unknown.

Method: immunoSEQ multiplex PCR; TCRdb's copy keeps in-frame clones and lacks some. Of hundreds of thousands of clones in the sample, 94% are singletons; the top ten hold around 0.58%. Sequences were derived from peripheral blood, sampled 28 days after the second AZD1222 dose. This receptor was taken from an adult who received the AZD1222 COVID-19 vaccine. The chain uses TRBV5-5 and TRBJ2-1; D is perhaps TRBD2 (5 bases). Here the CDR3 reads CASSTRTLDNEQFF. CDR3 coding DNA: TGTGCCAGCAGCACCCGGACTCTTGACAATGAGCAGTTCTTC.